This entry concerns a single T cell receptor (beta chain). No antigen is known for it. No base qualities exist here, and no much larger clone lies one base off it. V and J are truncated by 1 base and 6 bases respectively, leaving an intervening sequence of 12 bases. The CDR3 runs 13 residues from the cysteine to the phenylalanine. Only the CDR3 region is kept as DNA, spanning 39 bases read in frame from base 1. Based on the germline V gene (reference sequence), the CDR1 and CDR2 sequences are DFQATT and SNEGSKA. The data belong to a study of yellow fever vaccine responses in identical twins (dated by TCRdb to between 2018 and 2020). Regarding the study in general: In identical twins, the study followed T cell clones that responded to the vaccine with precision.

The method behind the library was RT-PCR. Data came from an Illumina HiSeq 2500. TCRdb trimmed public reads at Q25 via fastp, called clones via MiXCR and kept in-frame beta chains. Each entry is one CDR3 protein sequence, shown with its most common DNA and genes. The sample table shows thousands of distinct CDR3 sequences, and 70% to 85% are seen once. The ten largest clones add up to approximately 5% of the sample. Study-wide conclusions, independent of this receptor: The T cell response to vaccination in identical twins was reported by the authors to appear partly convergent and partly personalized.

Recombination joined TRBV20-1 with TRBJ1-1, with no confidently assigned D gene. The receptor was isolated from a young woman who received the yellow fever vaccine. Donor details come from another sample of the same person, matched by shared clones. The sequences come from T cells from blood (PBMCs), unsorted or a sorted subset (not recorded which), collected before or after yellow fever vaccination (not recorded which). The encoded CDR3 is CSARGRVAAEAFF. The DNA sequence reads TGCAGTGCTAGAGGGAGGGTCGCGGCTGAAGCTTTCTTT.